This is a list of T cell receptor beta chains from one sample in a study of cytomegalovirus exposure and HLA in healthy donors. The table came from immunoSEQ multiplex PCR; TCRdb's copy has only in-frame clones and leaves some out. Here the sample spans roughly 120,000 clones, 74% being singletons. The sequenced sample consisted of PBMCs. All receptors derive from a woman in her forties or fifties in good health and CMV-seropositive. Each CDR3 is given with its conserved first and last residue.

TRBV2	TRBJ1-1	CASRGWGNTEAFF
TRBV13	TRBJ1-2	CASSLSRDRNYGYTF
TRBV5-4	TRBJ1-2	CASSSGQGYYGYTF
TRBV4-2	TRBJ2-5	CASTGGGETQYF
TRBV7-9	TRBJ1-2	CASSLREGDGYTF
TRBV4-1	TRBJ1-2	CASSQAMGGDYGYTF
TRBV21-1	TRBJ1-2	CASSKGIQHTNYGYTF
TRBV12-5	TRBJ1-2	CASGLGPLRSYGYTF
TRBV27	TRBJ2-7	CASGHRDRSTYEQYF
TRBV5-6	TRBJ1-6	CASSLGLGSPYNSPLHF
TRBV4-2	TRBJ2-7	CASSQVIAGLAGGPVEQYF
TRBV11-3	TRBJ2-7	CASSPRDREPYEQYF
TRBV18	TRBJ2-7	CASSPGQFIYPDF
TRBV5-1	TRBJ1-3	CASSLGITGIGNTIYF
TRBV4-2	TRBJ1-2	CASSLRDSRDDGYTF
TRBV12-5	TRBJ2-3	CASGLGGSSDTQYF
TRBV28	TRBJ2-7	CASSPKRLAVTYEQYF
TRBV7-8	TRBJ2-7	CASSIRDRGTYEQYF
TRBV4-1	TRBJ2-5	CAGSQLLAYQETQYF
TRBV9	TRBJ2-2	CASSASGANTGELFF
TRBV7-9	TRBJ1-2	CASSSGQDYGYTF
TRBV19	TRBJ2-7	CASSIGQGLNSYEQYF
TRBV7-9	TRBJ1-2	CSSSSLTTWGQGHGYTF
TRBV7-9	TRBJ2-3	CASSGSRTSGGTDTQYF
TRBV7-2	TRBJ1-4	CASSLWTGEKLFF
TRBV6-4	TRBJ2-3	CASSPDKNTDTQYF
TRBV7-2	TRBJ2-2	CASSRQGNRDTGELFF
TRBV7-8	TRBJ2-3	CASSLKRLAGTTDTQYF
TRBV5-1	TRBJ1-2	CASSKRESELYGYTF
TRBV5-4	TRBJ2-1	CASSLRSNNEQFF
TRBV28	TRBJ1-4	CASRAGQSEKLFF
TRBV28	TRBJ1-6	CASSPWGDSPLHF
TRBV20-1	TRBJ2-5	CSAAGQETQYF
TRBV2	TRBJ1-2	CASKKGQTGYYGYTF
TRBV11-2	TRBJ1-6	CASSLFGRGFNSPLHF
TRBV18	TRBJ1-2	CASSPDGQAGGYTF
TRBV5-1	TRBJ1-6	CASSGQGAGNSPLHF
TRBV4-3	TRBJ1-3	CASSQDLPSPGGNTIYF
TRBV5-1	TRBJ1-5	CASSPTAGRGQPQHF
TRBV4-1	TRBJ2-1	CASSPMGLAGGNNEQFF
TRBV15	TRBJ1-2	CATSRDRGGYGYTF
TRBV5-1	TRBJ1-5	CASSPFPGQGPQPQHF
TRBV5-5	TRBJ1-4	CASSLGQGALVEKLFF
TRBV30	TRBJ2-1	CAWSLTGIEQFF
TRBV21-1	TRBJ1-2	CASTRSLYPRGYTF
TRBV27	TRBJ2-5	CASSKIPPGGADTQYF
TRBV5-1	TRBJ1-4	CASSYTGTGSPGNEKLFF
TRBV20-1	TRBJ1-3	CSLLSGNTIYF
TRBV6-5	TRBJ2-7	CASSPGSYEQYF
TRBV6-5	-	CASSYAPSYEQYF